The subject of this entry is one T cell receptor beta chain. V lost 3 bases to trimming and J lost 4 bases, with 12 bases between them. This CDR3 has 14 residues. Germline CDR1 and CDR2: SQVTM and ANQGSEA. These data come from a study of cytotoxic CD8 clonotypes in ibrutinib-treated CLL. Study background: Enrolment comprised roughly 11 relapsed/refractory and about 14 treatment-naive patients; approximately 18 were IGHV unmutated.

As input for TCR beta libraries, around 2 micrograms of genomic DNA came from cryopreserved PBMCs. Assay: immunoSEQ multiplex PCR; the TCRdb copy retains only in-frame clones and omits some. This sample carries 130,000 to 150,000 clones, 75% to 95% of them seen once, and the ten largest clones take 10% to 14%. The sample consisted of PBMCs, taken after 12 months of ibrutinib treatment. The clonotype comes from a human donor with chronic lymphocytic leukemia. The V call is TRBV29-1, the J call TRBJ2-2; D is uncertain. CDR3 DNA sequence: TGCAGCGTTGAGCCCCAGGTGGGCACCGGGGAGCTGTTTTTT. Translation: CSVEPQVGTGELFF.